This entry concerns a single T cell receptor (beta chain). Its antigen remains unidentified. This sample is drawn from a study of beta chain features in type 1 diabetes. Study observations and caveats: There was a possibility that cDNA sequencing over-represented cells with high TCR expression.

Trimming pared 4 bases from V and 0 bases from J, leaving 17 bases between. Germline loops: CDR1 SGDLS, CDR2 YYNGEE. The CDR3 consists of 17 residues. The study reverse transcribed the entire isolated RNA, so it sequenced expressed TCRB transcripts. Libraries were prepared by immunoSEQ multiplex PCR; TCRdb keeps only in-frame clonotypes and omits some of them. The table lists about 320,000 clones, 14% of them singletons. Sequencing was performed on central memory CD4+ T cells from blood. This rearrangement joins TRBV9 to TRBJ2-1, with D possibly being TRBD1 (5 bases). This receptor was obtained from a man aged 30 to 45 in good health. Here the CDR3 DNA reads TGTGCCAGCAGCTTCGACCCAAGGGGAAGCTCCTACAATGAGCAGTTCTTC. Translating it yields CASSFDPRGSSYNEQFF.